The rows below give T cell receptor beta chains drawn from one sample of a study of T cells after posttransplantation cyclophosphamide. Repertoires were generated with immunoSEQ multiplex PCR, while TCRdb's copy carries only in-frame clones and drops some. The sample is made up of about 37,000 clones, none counted only once. Sequenced sample: PBMCs. The receptors were sampled from a young man in good health and a related stem cell transplant donor. Both conserved end residues are part of each CDR3. D genes are given only for firm matches. Only part of the rows carry a size: once, few, many, or a class if the clone is expanded.

CDR3 DNA | CDR3 protein | D gene | clone size | J gene | V gene
TGTGCCAGCAGTTACGGGGCACAGGGGGCGAGGAACATTCAGTACTTC | CASSYGAQGARNIQYF | TRBD1 | many | TRBJ2-4 | TRBV6-2/TRBV6-3
TGTGCCAGCCTACGGACAGGGAATATGAACACTGAAGCTTTCTTT | CASLRTGNMNTEAFF | TRBD1 | many | TRBJ1-1 | TRBV18
TGTGCCAGCAGCTTAGCTCAGGGTCCGTCCTACGAGCAGTACTTC | CASSLAQGPSYEQYF | . | many | TRBJ2-7 | TRBV13
TGTGCCAGTAGTATTGGCCAGAACGAGCAAGAGACCCAGTACTTC | CASSIGQNEQETQYF | . | . | TRBJ2-5 | TRBV19
TGTGCCAGCAGTGACCGTCCCCGCGGCGAGCAGTACTTC | CASSDRPRGEQYF | . | many | TRBJ2-7 | TRBV6-4
TGTGCCAGCAGTTTAAACAGTAACAATCAGCCCCAGCATTTT | CASSLNSNNQPQHF | . | many | TRBJ1-5 | TRBV12-3/TRBV12-4
TGTGCCACCAGTGATTTAAATCGGAAGGGGACTTACACCGGGGAGCTGTTTTTT | CATSDLNRKGTYTGELFF | . | many | TRBJ2-2 | TRBV24-1
TGTGCCAGCAGGTTGGTGGCAGGCGTTAATTCACCCCTCCACTTT | CASRLVAGVNSPLHF | . | many | TRBJ1-6 | TRBV2
TGTGCCAGCAGCTTGGACACCCATAGCTCCCAGCATTTT | CASSLDTHSSQHF | . | many | TRBJ1-5 | TRBV11-2
TGTGCCTCCAGTCTCTCCGGGACTAAACAAGAGACCCAGTACTTC | CASSLSGTKQETQYF | TRBD2 | . | TRBJ2-5 | TRBV7-3
TGTGCCAGCAGTGACAATAGGAACAGGGCAGCATATGGCTACACCTTC | CASSDNRNRAAYGYTF | . | many | TRBJ1-2 | TRBV2
TGTGCCATCAGCCTGGGACAGGTAAATTCACCCCTCCACTTT | CAISLGQVNSPLHF | TRBD1 | many | TRBJ1-6 | TRBV10-3
TGTGCCAGCAGTTTAGCCGACAGGGGGACCCAGTACTTC | CASSLADRGTQYF | TRBD1 | few | TRBJ2-5 | TRBV12-3/TRBV12-4
TGTGCCAGCAGCGAGACAGGGAGATACAATGAGCAGTTCTTC | CASSETGRYNEQFF | TRBD1 | many | TRBJ2-1 | TRBV11-1
TGTGCCAGCAGGCACAGGAGGGGGAATGAGCAGTTCTTC | CASRHRRGNEQFF | . | many | TRBJ2-1 | TRBV6-5
TGCGCCAGCAGCGAGGCCCGGGACAGGGGTAACAATGAGCAGTTCTTC | CASSEARDRGNNEQFF | TRBD1 | many | TRBJ2-1 | TRBV23-1
TGTGCCAGCAGCATACAGGGTTTCGATGAGCAGTTCTTC | CASSIQGFDEQFF | . | many | TRBJ2-1 | TRBV5-6